This is a list of T cell receptor beta chains from one sample in a study of cytomegalovirus exposure and HLA in healthy donors. Assay: immunoSEQ multiplex PCR; the TCRdb copy retains only in-frame clones and omits some. The table lists about 160,000 clones, around four fifths of them singletons. Sequencing was performed on PBMCs. These receptors were obtained from a man between 18 and 35 years old in good health and CMV-seropositive. Both conserved end residues are part of each CDR3. The D gene is left open where the match is weak. For some rows the clone size is stated as once, few or many, or as a class when expanded; others skip it.

TRBV7-7,NA,TRBJ2-5,NA,TGTGCCAGCAGCTTTAGTGGGGGGAACCAAGAGACCCAGTACTTC,CASSFSGGNQETQYF
TRBV6-5,NA,TRBJ2-1,NA,TGTGCCAGCAGCTTAGCCAGGGCCCCCTACAATGAGCAGTTCTTC,CASSLARAPYNEQFF
TRBV6-1,NA,TRBJ1-5,few,TGTGCCAGCAGTGAAGAGGGACGCGCGGGACAGCCCCAGCATTTT,CASSEEGRAGQPQHF
TRBV6-1,TRBD1,TRBJ2-7,few,TGTGCCAGCAGTACCCTGACAGGGTCGTACGAGCAGTACTTC,CASSTLTGSYEQYF
TRBV7-2,TRBD2,TRBJ2-3,NA,TGTGCCAGCAGCTTTGGGCTAGCGGACACAGATACGCAGTATTTT,CASSFGLADTDTQYF
TRBV5-1,TRBD2,TRBJ2-7,NA,TGCGCCAGCAGCTTGGGACTAGCGGGTTCCTACGAGCAGTACTTC,CASSLGLAGSYEQYF
TRBV7-8,NA,TRBJ1-1,once,TGTGCCAGCAGCCCCGGGATCTACACTGAAGCTTTCTTT,CASSPGIYTEAFF
TRBV7-6,NA,TRBJ2-7,NA,TGTGCCAGCAGCCGGATAAGGACTAGTGGGGGGCCGAGCTCCTACGAGCAGTACTTC,CASSRIRTSGGPSSYEQYF
TRBV19,TRBD1,TRBJ1-1,NA,TGTGCCAGTACCGACTCGGGGACAGGGAACACTGAAGCTTTCTTT,CASTDSGTGNTEAFF
TRBV14,NA,TRBJ1-2,few,TGTGCCAGCTCATTAAAGCCTTTCTATGGCTACACCTTC,CASSLKPFYGYTF
TRBV27,NA,TRBJ1-1,NA,TGTGCCAGCAGTCCCAGACGGGGGAACACTGAAGCTTTCTTT,CASSPRRGNTEAFF
TRBV11-2,TRBD1,TRBJ1-2,NA,TGTGCCAGCAGCTTAGCAGGGGGAGGCTATGGCTACACCTTC,CASSLAGGGYGYTF
TRBV2,TRBD2,TRBJ2-1,once,TGTGCCAGCAGTGCTTTCCGAGCGGGGGGGTACAATGAGCAGTTCTTC,CASSAFRAGGYNEQFF